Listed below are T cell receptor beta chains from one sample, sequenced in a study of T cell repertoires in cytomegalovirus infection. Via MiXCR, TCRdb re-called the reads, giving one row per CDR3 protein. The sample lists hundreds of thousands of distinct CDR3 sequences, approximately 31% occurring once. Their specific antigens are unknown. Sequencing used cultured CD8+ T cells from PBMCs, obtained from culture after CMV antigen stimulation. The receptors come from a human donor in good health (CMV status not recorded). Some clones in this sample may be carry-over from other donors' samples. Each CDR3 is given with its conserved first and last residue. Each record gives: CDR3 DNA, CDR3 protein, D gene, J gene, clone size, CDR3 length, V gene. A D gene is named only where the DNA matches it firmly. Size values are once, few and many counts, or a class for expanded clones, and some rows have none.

TGTGCCAGCAGGTCGGGACAGCACACCGGGGAGCTGTTTTTT CASRSGQHTGELFF TRBD1 TRBJ2-2 few 14 TRBV28
TGTGCCAGCAGCACCGAAGGACAGGGATCTCCCGGGGAGCTGTTTTTT CASSTEGQGSPGELFF TRBD1 TRBJ2-2 NA 16 TRBV11-3
TGTGCCAGCAGTCCAACGGGGGGCAAGCCCCAGCATTTT CASSPTGGKPQHF NA TRBJ1-5 NA 13 TRBV28
TGTGCCAGCAGTTTTTACAGATGGGACGAGCAGTACTTC CASSFYRWDEQYF NA TRBJ2-7 NA 13 TRBV12-3/TRBV12-4
TGTGCCAGCAGCTTAATGAAGGGACCCTATCAGCCCCAGCATTTT CASSLMKGPYQPQHF NA TRBJ1-5 many 15 TRBV7-2
TGTGCCAGTAGTAGACAACCGGGACAGAGCTCCTACAATGAGCAGTTCTTC CASSRQPGQSSYNEQFF TRBD1 TRBJ2-1 few 17 TRBV19
TGTGCCAGCAGGACTAGCGGGGAACCGTTCCCCGGGGAGCTGTTTTTT CASRTSGEPFPGELFF TRBD2 TRBJ2-2 few 16 TRBV6-2/TRBV6-3
TGTGCCAGCAGCTCCATGGGAGTGATAGCTTTCTTT CASSSMGVIAFF NA TRBJ1-1 many 12 TRBV7-9
TGTGCCAGCAGTTTATTTGCCGGCCACTACGAGCAGTACTTC CASSLFAGHYEQYF NA TRBJ2-7 few 14 TRBV27
TGTGCCAGCAGCAACTCAGGGTTTGACACCGGGGAGCTGTTTTTT CASSNSGFDTGELFF NA TRBJ2-2 NA 15 TRBV5-6
TGTGCCAACAGTGAACGGGGAAACACCATATATTTT CANSERGNTIYF NA TRBJ1-3 NA 12 TRBV2
TGTGCTAGCAGCTTTAAAGGCCGGGAGCTGTTTTTT CASSFKGRELFF NA TRBJ2-2 NA 12 TRBV7-7
TGTGCCAGCAGCTTTTCCTCCAGGGTTGGCTACACCTTC CASSFSSRVGYTF NA TRBJ1-2 many 13 TRBV6-1
TGTGCCAGCAGCGTAGGTGGGGGCTATCTAGCCAAAAACATTCAGTACTTC CASSVGGGYLAKNIQYF NA TRBJ2-4 NA 17 TRBV9
TGTGCCAGCAGCTCCCTGAATACCGGGGAGCTGTTTTTT CASSSLNTGELFF NA TRBJ2-2 many 13 TRBV7-3
TGTGCCAGCAGGACTTCCAGCTCCTACAATGAGCAGTTCTTC CASRTSSSYNEQFF NA TRBJ2-1 NA 14 TRBV27
TGTGCCAGCAGTCTCCCTCCGGGACAGGGGCGGAACACCGGGGAGCTGTTTTTT CASSLPPGQGRNTGELFF TRBD1 TRBJ2-2 NA 18 TRBV27
TGTGCCAGCAGCCGACTCAGGGACACTGAAGCTTTCTTT CASSRLRDTEAFF NA TRBJ1-1 NA 13 TRBV12-3/TRBV12-4
TGCGCCAGCAGCCAAGAAACAGGGCTGAATCAGCCCCAGCATTTT CASSQETGLNQPQHF NA TRBJ1-5 few 15 TRBV4-1
TGCAGTGCTAGAAAGGGGGGGACAGGGGAAGAAGCTTTCTTT CSARKGGTGEEAFF TRBD1 TRBJ1-1 NA 14 TRBV20-1